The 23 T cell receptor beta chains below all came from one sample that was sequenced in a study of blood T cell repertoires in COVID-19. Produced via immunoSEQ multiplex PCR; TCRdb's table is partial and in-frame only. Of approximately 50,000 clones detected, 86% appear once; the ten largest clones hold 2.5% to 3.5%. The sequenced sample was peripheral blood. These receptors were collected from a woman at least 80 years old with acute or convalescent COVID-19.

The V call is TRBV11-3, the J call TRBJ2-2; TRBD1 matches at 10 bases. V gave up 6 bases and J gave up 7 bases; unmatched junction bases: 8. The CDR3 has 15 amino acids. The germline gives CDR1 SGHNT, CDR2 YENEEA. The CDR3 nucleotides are TGTGCCAGCAGTCCCGACAGGGGGCTTGGCGGGGAGCTGTTTTTT. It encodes CASSPDRGLGGELFF.

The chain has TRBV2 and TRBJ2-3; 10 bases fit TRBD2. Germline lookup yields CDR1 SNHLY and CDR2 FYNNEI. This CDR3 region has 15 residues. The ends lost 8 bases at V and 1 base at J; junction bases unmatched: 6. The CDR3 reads CASFTGTSGTDTQYF. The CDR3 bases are TGTGCCAGCTTTACCGGGACTAGCGGCACAGATACGCAGTATTTT.

For the CDR3, the DNA is TGTGCCAGCAGCCAAGGAGGGTTGGGCTACACCTTC. This gives the protein CASSQGGLGYTF. V usage is TRBV3-1 (or the pseudogene TRBV3-2) and J usage is TRBJ1-2; D remains unclear. V was shortened by 1 base and J by 8 bases, with 8 bases between the two germline ends. The CDR3 sequence is 12 residues long. Germline loops: CDR1 LGHDT, CDR2 YNNKEL (reference sequence).

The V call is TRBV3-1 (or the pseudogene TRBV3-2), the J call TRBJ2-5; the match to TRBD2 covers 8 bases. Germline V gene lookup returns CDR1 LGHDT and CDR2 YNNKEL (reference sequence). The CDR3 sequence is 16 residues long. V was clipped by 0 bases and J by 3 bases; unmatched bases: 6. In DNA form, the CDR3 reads TGTGCCAGCAGCCAAGATCAAGCGGGGGTGGAAGAGACCCAGTACTTC. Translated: CASSQDQAGVEETQYF.

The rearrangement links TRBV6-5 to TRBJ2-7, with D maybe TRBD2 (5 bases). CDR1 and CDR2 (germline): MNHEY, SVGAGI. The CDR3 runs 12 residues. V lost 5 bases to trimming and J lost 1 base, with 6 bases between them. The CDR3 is CASSPGSYEQYF. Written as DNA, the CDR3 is TGTGCCAGCAGTCCGGGGTCCTACGAGCAGTACTTC.

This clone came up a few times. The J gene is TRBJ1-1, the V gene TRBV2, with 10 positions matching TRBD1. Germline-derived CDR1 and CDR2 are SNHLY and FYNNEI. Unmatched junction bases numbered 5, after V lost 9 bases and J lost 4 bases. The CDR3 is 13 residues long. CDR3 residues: CASRQGALTEAFF. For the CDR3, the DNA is TGTGCCAGTAGACAGGGGGCCCTCACTGAAGCTTTCTTT.

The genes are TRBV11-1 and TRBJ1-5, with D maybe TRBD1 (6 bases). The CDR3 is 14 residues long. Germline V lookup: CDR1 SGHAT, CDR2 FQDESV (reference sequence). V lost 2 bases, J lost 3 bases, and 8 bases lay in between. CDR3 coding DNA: TGTGCCAGCAGCTTATCAGGGGACAATCAGCCCCAGCATTTT. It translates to CASSLSGDNQPQHF.

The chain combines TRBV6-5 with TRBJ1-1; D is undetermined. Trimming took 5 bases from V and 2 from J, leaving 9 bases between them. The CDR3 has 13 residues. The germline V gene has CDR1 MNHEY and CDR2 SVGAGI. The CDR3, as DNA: TGTGCCAGCAGTCCCACATTTAACACTGAAGCTTTCTTT. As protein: CASSPTFNTEAFF.

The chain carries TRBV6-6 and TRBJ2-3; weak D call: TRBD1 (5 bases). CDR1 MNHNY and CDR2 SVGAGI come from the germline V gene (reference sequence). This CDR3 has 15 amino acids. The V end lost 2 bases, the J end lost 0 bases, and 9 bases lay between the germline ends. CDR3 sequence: CASSYEQESTDTQYF. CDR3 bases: TGTGCCAGCAGTTACGAACAGGAAAGCACAGATACGCAGTATTTT.

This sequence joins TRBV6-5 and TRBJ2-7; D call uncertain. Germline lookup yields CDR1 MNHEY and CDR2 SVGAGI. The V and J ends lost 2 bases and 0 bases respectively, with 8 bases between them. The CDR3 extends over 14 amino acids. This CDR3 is CASSYEVDSYEQYF. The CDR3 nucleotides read TGTGCCAGCAGTTACGAGGTTGACTCCTACGAGCAGTACTTC.

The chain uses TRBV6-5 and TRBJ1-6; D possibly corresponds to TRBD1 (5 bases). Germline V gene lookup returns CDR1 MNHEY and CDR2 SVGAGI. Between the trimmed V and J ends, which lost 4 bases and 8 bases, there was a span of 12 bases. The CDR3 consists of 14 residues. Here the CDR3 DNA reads TGTGCCAGCAGTTGGTCGACGGGGGATTCACCCCTCCACTTT. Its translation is CASSWSTGDSPLHF.

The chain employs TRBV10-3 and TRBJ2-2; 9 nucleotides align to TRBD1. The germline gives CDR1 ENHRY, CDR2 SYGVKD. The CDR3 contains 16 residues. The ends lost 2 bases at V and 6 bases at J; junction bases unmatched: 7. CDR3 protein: CAISEGTGQGSGELFF. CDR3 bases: TGTGCCATCAGTGAGGGAACGGGACAGGGATCCGGGGAGCTGTTTTTT.

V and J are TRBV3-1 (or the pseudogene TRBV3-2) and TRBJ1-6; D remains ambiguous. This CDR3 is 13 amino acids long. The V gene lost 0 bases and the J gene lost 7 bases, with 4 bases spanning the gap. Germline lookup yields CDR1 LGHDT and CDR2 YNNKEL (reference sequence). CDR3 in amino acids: CASSQDSNSPLHF. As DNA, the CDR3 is TGTGCCAGCAGCCAAGATAGCAATTCACCCCTCCACTTT.

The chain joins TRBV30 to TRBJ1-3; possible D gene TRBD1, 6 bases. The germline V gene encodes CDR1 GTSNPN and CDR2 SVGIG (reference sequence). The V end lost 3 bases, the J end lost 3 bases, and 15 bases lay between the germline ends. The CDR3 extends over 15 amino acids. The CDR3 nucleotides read TGTGCCTGGAGCTCGGCGGGGGGCTATGGAAACACCATATATTTT. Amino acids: CAWSSAGGYGNTIYF.

The CDR3 DNA follows: TGTGCCAGCAGCCACGGAACAGGGGGTTTCGCTGAAGCTTTCTTT. It codes for CASSHGTGGFAEAFF. This chain links TRBV3-1 (or the pseudogene TRBV3-2) with TRBJ1-1, with TRBD1 matching over 8 bases. The CDR3 extends over 15 amino acids. Per germline, CDR1 LGHDT and CDR2 YNNKEL (reference sequence). V was clipped by 3 bases and J by 6 bases; unmatched bases: 9.

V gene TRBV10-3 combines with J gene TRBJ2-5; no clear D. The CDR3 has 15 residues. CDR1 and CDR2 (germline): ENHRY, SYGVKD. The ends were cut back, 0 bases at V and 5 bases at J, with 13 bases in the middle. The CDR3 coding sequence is TGTGCCATCAGTGAGTCGAAACCCAGTAAGGAGACCCAGTACTTC. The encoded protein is CAISESKPSKETQYF.

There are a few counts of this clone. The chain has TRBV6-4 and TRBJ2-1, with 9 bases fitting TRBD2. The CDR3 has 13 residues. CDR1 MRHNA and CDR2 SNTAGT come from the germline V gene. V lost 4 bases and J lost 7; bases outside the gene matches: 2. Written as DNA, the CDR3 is TGTGCCAGCAGTGGGCTAGCGGGAAATGAGCAGTTCTTC. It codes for CASSGLAGNEQFF.

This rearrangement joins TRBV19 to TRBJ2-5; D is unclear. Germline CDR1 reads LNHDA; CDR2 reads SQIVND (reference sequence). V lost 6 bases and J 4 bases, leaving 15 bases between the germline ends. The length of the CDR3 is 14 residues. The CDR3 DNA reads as TGTGCCAGTAGCCCTCGAATGACGGGAGAGACCCAGTACTTC. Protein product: CASSPRMTGETQYF.

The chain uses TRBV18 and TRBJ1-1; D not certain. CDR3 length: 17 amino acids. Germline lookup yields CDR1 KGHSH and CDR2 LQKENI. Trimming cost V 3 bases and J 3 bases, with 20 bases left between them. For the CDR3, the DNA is TGTGCCAGCTCACCCCCTAATACACGGGTAGGCGACACTGAAGCTTTCTTT. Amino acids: CASSPPNTRVGDTEAFF.

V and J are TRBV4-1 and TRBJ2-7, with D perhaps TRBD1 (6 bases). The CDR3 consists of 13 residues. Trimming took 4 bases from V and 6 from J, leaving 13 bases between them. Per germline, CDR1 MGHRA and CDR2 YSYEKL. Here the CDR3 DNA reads TGCGCCAGCAGCCCGCAGGGGTGGGGCGAGCAGTACTTC. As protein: CASSPQGWGEQYF.

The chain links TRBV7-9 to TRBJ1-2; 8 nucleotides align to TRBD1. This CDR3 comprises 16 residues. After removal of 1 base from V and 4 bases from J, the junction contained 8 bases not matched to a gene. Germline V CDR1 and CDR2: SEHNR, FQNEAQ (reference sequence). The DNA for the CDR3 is TGTGCCAGCAGCTTAGGAGGGGCAGGGGGCTTCTATGGCTACACCTTC. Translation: CASSLGGAGGFYGYTF.

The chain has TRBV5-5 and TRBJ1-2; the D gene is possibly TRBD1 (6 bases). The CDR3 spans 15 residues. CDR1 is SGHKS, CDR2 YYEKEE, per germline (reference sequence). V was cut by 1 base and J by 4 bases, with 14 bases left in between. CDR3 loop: CASSLSGDTLYGYTF. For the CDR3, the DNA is TGTGCCAGCAGCTTGTCCGGGGACACACTCTATGGCTACACCTTC.

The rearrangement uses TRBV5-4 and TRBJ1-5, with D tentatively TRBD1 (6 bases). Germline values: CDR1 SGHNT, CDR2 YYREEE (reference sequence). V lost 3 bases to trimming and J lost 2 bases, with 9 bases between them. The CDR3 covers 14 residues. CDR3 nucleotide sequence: TGTGCCAGCAGCTCACAGGGAGGCAATCAGCCCCAGCATTTT. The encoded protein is CASSSQGGNQPQHF. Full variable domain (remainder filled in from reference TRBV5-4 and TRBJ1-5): ETGVTQSPTHLIKTRGQQVTLRCSSQSGHNTVSWYQQALGQGPQFIFQYYREEENGRGNFPPRFSGLQFPNYSSELNVNALELDDSALYLCASSSQGGNQPQHFGDGTRLSIL.